This is a list of T cell receptor beta chains from one sample in a study of T cell responses to AZD1222 COVID-19 vaccine. TCRdb keeps only in-frame clones here, not all; method: immunoSEQ multiplex PCR. The repertoire holds about 130,000 clones, with over 90% as singletons. Source: peripheral blood, taken on day 0 of AZD1222 vaccination. The origin of the receptors is an adult in good health. The CDR3 runs from the conserved cysteine through the conserved F or W. The order of the fields is J gene, V gene, D gene, clone size, CDR3 protein, CDR3 DNA. D genes are given only for firm matches. Clone sizes are given selectively: once, few, many, or a class where the clone is expanded.

TRBJ1-6 TRBV7-2 - - CASSLGRYNSPLHF TGTGCCAGCAGCTTAGGCCGGTATAATTCACCCCTCCACTTT
TRBJ2-2 TRBV14 - - CASSQERLTGELFF TGTGCCAGCAGCCAAGAACGCCTCACCGGGGAGCTGTTTTTT
TRBJ2-1 TRBV7-9 TRBD2 - CASSFAGVYNEQFF TGTGCCAGCAGCTTTGCGGGAGTCTACAATGAGCAGTTCTTC
TRBJ1-3 TRBV18 TRBD1 - CASSLRTRDRGSGNTIYF TGTGCCAGCTCCCTGCGAACCCGGGACAGAGGCTCTGGAAACACCATATATTTT
TRBJ2-1 TRBV7-2 - - CASSLGFRDEQFF TGTGCCAGCAGCTTAGGGTTTAGAGATGAGCAGTTCTTC
TRBJ2-1 TRBV29-1 - - CSVEDRGINEQFF TGCAGCGTTGAAGATAGAGGAATCAATGAGCAGTTCTTC
TRBJ1-2 TRBV4-1 - - CASSQDSQGRYGYTF TGCGCCAGCAGCCAAGATAGCCAGGGAAGATATGGCTACACCTTC
TRBJ2-5 TRBV5-6 - - CASSLIQETQYF TGTGCCAGCAGCTTGATCCAAGAGACCCAGTACTTC
TRBJ2-1 TRBV7-2 - once CASSLGADPRYNEQFF TGTGCCAGCAGCTTAGGAGCGGACCCGCGCTACAATGAGCAGTTCTTC
TRBJ1-4 TRBV5-1 - - CASSFGEFTNEKLFF TGCGCCAGCAGCTTTGGGGAATTCACTAATGAAAAACTGTTTTTT
TRBJ2-7 TRBV10-3 TRBD2 - CAISDGSGRYEQYF TGTGCCATCAGTGATGGTAGCGGGAGATACGAGCAGTACTTC
TRBJ1-4 TRBV28 TRBD1 few CASSPGTGNEKLFF TGTGCCAGCAGTCCCGGGACAGGGAACGAAAAACTGTTTTTT
TRBJ1-1 TRBV7-2 - - CASSLGRNTEAFF TGTGCCAGCAGCTTAGGGCGGAACACTGAAGCTTTCTTT
TRBJ1-1 TRBV9 - - CASSVGVTMNTEAFF TGTGCCAGCAGCGTAGGTGTCACCATGAACACTGAAGCTTTCTTT
TRBJ1-6 TRBV28 - - CASSLVKGLGNSPLHF TGTGCCAGCAGTTTAGTGAAGGGTCTGGGTAATTCACCCCTCCACTTT
TRBJ1-4 TRBV27 - - CASSLAANEKLFF TGTGCCAGCAGTTTAGCGGCGAATGAAAAACTGTTTTTT
TRBJ1-2 TRBV18 TRBD1 - CASSPGQSDYGYTF TGTGCCAGCTCACCGGGACAGTCGGACTATGGCTACACCTTC
TRBJ1-2 TRBV28 TRBD1 - CASSTGGDGYTF TGTGCCAGCAGTACAGGGGGCGATGGCTACACCTTC
TRBJ1-1 TRBV9 - - CASSVLKDVGFNTEAFF TGTGCCAGCAGCGTATTAAAGGATGTGGGTTTTAACACTGAAGCTTTCTTT
TRBJ2-3 TRBV14 - - CASSRGVGDTQYF TGTGCCAGCAGCCGGGGAGTGGGGGATACGCAGTATTTT
TRBJ1-1 TRBV20-1 - once CSASSGDQAAFF TGCAGTGCTAGTTCAGGGGACCAAGCAGCTTTCTTT
TRBJ2-7 TRBV10-3 TRBD2 - CASREREWYYEQYF TGTGCCTCAAGGGAGCGGGAGTGGTATTACGAGCAGTACTTC
TRBJ2-1 TRBV28 - - CASSLGGAHNEQFF TGTGCCAGCAGTTTAGGGGGGGCGCACAATGAGCAGTTCTTC
TRBJ2-2 TRBV30 - - CAWIGGGAHTGELFF TGTGCCTGGATAGGAGGGGGGGCGCACACCGGGGAGCTGTTTTTT
TRBJ2-2 TRBV28 TRBD2 once CASSRTSGSGTGELFF TGTGCCAGCAGTCGGACTAGCGGGAGCGGTACCGGGGAGCTGTTTTTT
TRBJ1-5 TRBV6-2/TRBV6-3 TRBD1 - CASSPGTGESYNQPQHF TGTGCCAGCAGCCCTGGGACAGGGGAAAGCTACAATCAGCCCCAGCATTTT
TRBJ2-7 TRBV15 TRBD2 - CATSQRSGLAGASYEQYF TGTGCCACCAGCCAACGCTCTGGACTAGCGGGGGCCTCCTACGAGCAGTACTTC
TRBJ2-5 TRBV21-1 - - CASSKCGLGYGFQETQYF TGTGCCAGCAGCAAATGTGGGCTTGGGTACGGATTCCAAGAGACCCAGTACTTC
TRBJ1-2 TRBV5-6 - - CASSILLGDGDYGYTF TGTGCCAGCAGCATACTCTTAGGGGACGGAGACTATGGCTACACCTTC
TRBJ1-5 TRBV28 - - CASSLGQIYQPQHF TGTGCCAGCAGTTTAGGTCAGATTTATCAGCCCCAGCATTTT
TRBJ2-2 TRBV5-1 - - CASSLAGANTGELFF TGCGCCAGCAGCTTGGCGGGGGCCAACACCGGGGAGCTGTTTTTT
TRBJ1-1 TRBV11-2 - - CASSLGRQGGVNTEAFF TGTGCCAGCAGCTTAGGTCGCCAGGGAGGGGTGAACACTGAAGCTTTCTTT
TRBJ1-1 TRBV9 - - CASSVSKHTEAFF TGTGCCAGCAGCGTAAGTAAGCACACTGAAGCTTTCTTT
TRBJ1-1 TRBV5-1 TRBD1 once CASSEGQGGLTEAFF TGCGCCAGCAGCGAAGGACAGGGCGGTCTCACTGAAGCTTTCTTT
TRBJ2-1 TRBV2 TRBD2 once CASSDERDSYNEQFF TGTGCCAGCAGTGACGAGCGGGACTCCTACAATGAGCAGTTCTTC
TRBJ2-7 TRBV10-3 - - CAISESNGNEQYF TGTGCCATCAGTGAGTCGAACGGGAACGAGCAGTACTTC
TRBJ1-1 TRBV28 - - CASRTTQNTEAFF TGTGCCAGCAGGACAACCCAGAACACTGAAGCTTTCTTT
TRBJ1-1 TRBV3-1/TRBV3-2 TRBD1 - CASSHTGTGDTEAFF TGTGCCAGCAGCCATACCGGGACAGGGGACACTGAAGCTTTCTTT
TRBJ2-2 TRBV5-5 - - CASSPTIDGTNTGELFF TGTGCCAGCAGCCCTACAATTGACGGAACGAACACCGGGGAGCTGTTTTTT
TRBJ2-7 TRBV2 - few CASSARRGLYEQYF TGTGCCAGCAGTGCTCGGCGAGGTCTTTACGAGCAGTACTTC
TRBJ2-7 TRBV19 - once CASSILTGSYEQYF TGTGCCAGTAGTATCTTGACTGGCTCCTACGAGCAGTACTTC
TRBJ2-2 TRBV5-1 - once CASSPGLLNTGELFF TGCGCCAGCAGCCCGGGACTCTTGAACACCGGGGAGCTGTTTTTT